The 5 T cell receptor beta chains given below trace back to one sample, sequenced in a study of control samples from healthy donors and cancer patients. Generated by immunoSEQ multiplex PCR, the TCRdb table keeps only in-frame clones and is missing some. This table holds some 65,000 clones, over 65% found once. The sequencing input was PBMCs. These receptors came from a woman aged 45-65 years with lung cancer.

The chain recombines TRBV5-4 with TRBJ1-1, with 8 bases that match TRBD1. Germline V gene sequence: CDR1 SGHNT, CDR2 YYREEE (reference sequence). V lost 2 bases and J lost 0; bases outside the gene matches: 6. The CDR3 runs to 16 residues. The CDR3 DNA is TGTGCCAGCAGCTTTGCAGGGGGCGCCGTGAACACTGAAGCTTTCTTT. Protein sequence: CASSFAGGAVNTEAFF. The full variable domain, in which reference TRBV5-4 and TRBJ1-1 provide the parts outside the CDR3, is ETGVTQSPTHLIKTRGQQVTLRCSSQSGHNTVSWYQQALGQGPQFIFQYYREEENGRGNFPPRFSGLQFPNYSSELNVNALELDDSALYLCASSFAGGAVNTEAFFGQGTRLTVV.

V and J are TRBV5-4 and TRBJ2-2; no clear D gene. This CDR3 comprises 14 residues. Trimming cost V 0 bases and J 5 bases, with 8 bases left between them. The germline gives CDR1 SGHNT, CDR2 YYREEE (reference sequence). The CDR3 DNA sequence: TGTGCCAGCAGCTTGGGAGGTCTTACCGGGGAGCTGTTTTTT. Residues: CASSLGGLTGELFF.

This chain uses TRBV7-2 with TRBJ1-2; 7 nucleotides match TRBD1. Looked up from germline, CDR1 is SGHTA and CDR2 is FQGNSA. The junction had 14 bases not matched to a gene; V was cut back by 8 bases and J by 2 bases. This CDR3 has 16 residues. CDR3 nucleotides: TGTGCCAGCGGCGTCCGTCTAGGGGGCGCGAACTATGGCTACACCTTC. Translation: CASGVRLGGANYGYTF.

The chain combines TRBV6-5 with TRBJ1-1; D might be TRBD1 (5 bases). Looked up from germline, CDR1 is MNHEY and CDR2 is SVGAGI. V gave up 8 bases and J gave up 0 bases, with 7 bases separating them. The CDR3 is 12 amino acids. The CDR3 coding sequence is TGTGCCAGCGGACATATGAACACTGAAGCTTTCTTT. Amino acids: CASGHMNTEAFF.

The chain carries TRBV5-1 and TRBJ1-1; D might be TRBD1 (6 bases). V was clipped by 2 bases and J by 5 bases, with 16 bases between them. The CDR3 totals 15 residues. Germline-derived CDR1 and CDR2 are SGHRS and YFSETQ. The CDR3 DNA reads TGCGCCAGCAGCTTATTAGCCGGGGGCTTGACTGAAGCTTTCTTT. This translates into CASSLLAGGLTEAFF.